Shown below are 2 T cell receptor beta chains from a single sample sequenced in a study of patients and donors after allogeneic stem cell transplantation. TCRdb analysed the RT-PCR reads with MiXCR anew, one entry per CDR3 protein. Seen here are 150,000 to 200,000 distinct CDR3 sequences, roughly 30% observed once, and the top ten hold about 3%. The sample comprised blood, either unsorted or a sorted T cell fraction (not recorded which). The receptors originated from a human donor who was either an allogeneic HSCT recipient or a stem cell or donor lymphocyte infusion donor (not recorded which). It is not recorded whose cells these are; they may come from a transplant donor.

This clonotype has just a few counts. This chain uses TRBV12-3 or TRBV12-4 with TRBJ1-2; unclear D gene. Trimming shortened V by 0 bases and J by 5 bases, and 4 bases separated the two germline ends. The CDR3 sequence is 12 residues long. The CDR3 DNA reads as TGTGCCAGCAGTTTAGCCAGGTATGGCTACACCTTC. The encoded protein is CASSLARYGYTF.

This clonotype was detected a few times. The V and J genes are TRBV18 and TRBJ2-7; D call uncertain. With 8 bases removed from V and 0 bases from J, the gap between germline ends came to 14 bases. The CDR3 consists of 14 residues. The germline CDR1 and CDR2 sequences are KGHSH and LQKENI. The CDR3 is CASAQLLSSYEQYF. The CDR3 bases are TGTGCCAGCGCACAGCTTCTAAGCTCCTACGAGCAGTACTTC.